Presented here are 5 T cell receptor beta chains from one specimen sequenced in a study of metastatic and nonmetastatic thyroid tumors. Before thyroid surgery, none of the patients had received any treatment. TCRdb reanalyzed the PCR reads with MiXCR. The data contain 45,000 or so clones, around 15% of them singletons. The sample was blood. The receptors were gathered from a female donor with papillary thyroid cancer or a benign thyroid nodule (not recorded which). Some clones in this sample may be carry-over from other donors' samples.

To note about this clone: A much more abundant neighbour one base away suggests this may be a read error. Because the CDR3 is missing its conserved closing phenylalanine or tryptophan, this is likely a read error. J is TRBJ1-1 and V is TRBV7-2, with 7 bases aligning to TRBD1. Germline V gene data show CDR1 as SGHTA and CDR2 as FQGNSA. V trimming: 6 bases; J trimming: 10 bases; junction bases outside the gene matches: 11. This CDR3 is built from 13 residues. The CDR3 DNA reads as TGTGCCAGCAGGGCCGGGGGACAGTACCGAGCTTTCCTT. This sequence encodes CASRAGGQYRAFL.

As concerns this clone: Likely a read error: the CDR3 ends without its conserved phenylalanine or tryptophan. This chain connects TRBV5-4 to TRBJ1-4; D is unresolved. The CDR3 length is 14 residues. The germline gives CDR1 SGHNT, CDR2 YYREEE (reference sequence). Trimming cost V 6 bases and J 11 bases, with 20 bases left between them. In DNA form, the CDR3 reads TGTGCCAGCACCTTAGATACAGAACCGGAGAAACTGTTTCTT. Translation gives CASTLDTEPEKLFL.

The sample holds many counts of this clone. CDR3 in amino acids: CATSRDRQGSYEQYF. The CDR3 bases are TGTGCCACCAGCAGAGATAGGCAGGGTTCCTACGAGCAGTACTTC. The chain uses TRBV15 and TRBJ2-7, with D possibly being TRBD1 (5 bases). CDR1 is LNHNV and CDR2 is YYDKDF in the germline V gene (reference sequence). The CDR3 loop spans 15 amino acids. The germline V and J ends were trimmed by 0 bases and 1 base, with 10 bases remaining between them.

This sequence joins TRBV6-1 and TRBJ1-5; TRBD1 is a possible D gene (5 bases). Looked up from germline, CDR1 is MNHNS and CDR2 is SASEGT. The CDR3 covers 15 residues. The V end lost 6 bases, the J end lost 7 bases, and 19 bases lay between the germline ends. The CDR3 DNA sequence: TGTGCCAGCAGACCCTTCCACTGGGGACCCCAGCCCCAGCATTTT. Amino acid sequence: CASRPFHWGPQPQHF.

This clone came up many times. The V gene is TRBV2, the J gene TRBJ2-5, with D hard to call. This CDR3 has 11 residues. Germline-derived CDR1 and CDR2 are SNHLY and FYNNEI. The V and J ends lost 4 bases and 5 bases respectively, with 5 bases between them. The CDR3 reads CASSVEETQYF. As DNA, the CDR3 is TGTGCCAGCAGTGTCGAGGAGACCCAGTACTTC.